One sample yielded the 14 T cell receptor beta chains listed below, sequenced in a study of blood T cell repertoires in COVID-19. Sequencing was performed with immunoSEQ multiplex PCR; in TCRdb, only in-frame clones are kept and a portion is missing. The repertoire has some 150,000 clones, about 89% of them found once; the top ten carry less than 0.6%. Sequences were obtained from peripheral blood. The source is a man in his fifties with acute or convalescent COVID-19.

The chain has TRBV30 and TRBJ2-3; D possibly corresponds to TRBD1 (5 bases). Germline V gives CDR1 GTSNPN, CDR2 SVGIG (reference sequence). The CDR3 spans 14 residues. V was shortened by 2 bases and J by 2 bases, with 11 bases between the two germline ends. For the CDR3, the DNA is TGTGCCTGGAGTCAGGACACTACCACAGATACGCAGTATTTT. This translates into CAWSQDTTTDTQYF.

This rearrangement joins TRBV25-1 to TRBJ1-5, with D unresolved. The V gene's germline CDR1 is MGHDK and CDR2 SYGVNS. The V end was cut by 5 bases, the J end by 3 bases, with 8 bases between. The CDR3 runs 13 residues. In nucleotides, the CDR3 is TGTGCCAGCAGTCGAGAGGTCAATCAGCCCCAGCATTTT. Encoded protein: CASSREVNQPQHF.

The chain combines TRBV6-2 or TRBV6-3 with TRBJ1-1; weak D call: TRBD1 (5 bases). V lost 6 bases to trimming and J lost 1 base, with 15 bases between them. Germline CDR1 MNHEY, CDR2 SVGEGT. This CDR3 comprises 15 residues. CDR3 bases: TGTGCCAGCAGCTATCCGCTTGGGGCGAACACTGAAGCTTTCTTT. It codes for CASSYPLGANTEAFF.

The chain couples TRBV30 to TRBJ1-6; D not resolved. Trimming left V 2 bases short and J 10 bases short, with 21 bases between. Germline CDR1 GTSNPN, CDR2 SVGIG (reference sequence). This CDR3 contains 16 residues. This CDR3 reads CAWSSTRVVLRSPLHF. The CDR3 DNA reads TGTGCCTGGAGTAGTACACGGGTTGTACTTCGGTCACCCCTCCACTTT.

The chain links TRBV9 to TRBJ2-5; 10 nucleotides agree with TRBD2. Looked up from germline, CDR1 is SGDLS and CDR2 is YYNGEE. The junction had 4 bases not matched to a gene; V was cut back by 0 bases and J by 5 bases. The CDR3 extends over 15 amino acids. The DNA of the CDR3 is TGTGCCAGCAGCGTAGGGACTAGCGGAACGGAGACCCAGTACTTC. It is translated as CASSVGTSGTETQYF.

Points on this clone: The same CDR3 arises from other DNA sequences in this sample as well. This chain connects TRBV18 to TRBJ1-1; TRBD1 is a possible D gene (6 bases). The CDR3 has 13 amino acids. Looked up from germline, CDR1 is KGHSH and CDR2 is LQKENI. Trimming pared 4 bases from V and 1 base from J, leaving 7 bases between. The CDR3 nucleotides are TGTGCCAGCTCACTGGGACAGAACACTGAAGCTTTCTTT. Translated, it gives CASSLGQNTEAFF.

The chain combines TRBV27 with TRBJ1-5, with unresolved D. V lost 0 bases and J 5 bases, leaving 8 bases between the germline ends. Germline V gives CDR1 MNHEY, CDR2 SMNVEV (reference sequence). CDR3 size: 14 residues. CDR3 residues: CASSLSLDYQPQHF. The CDR3, as DNA: TGTGCCAGCAGTTTATCTTTGGACTATCAGCCCCAGCATTTT.

This clone was counted a few times. The chain has TRBV19 and TRBJ2-3, with TRBD1 matching 7 bases. CDR3 length: 14 amino acids. Germline CDR1 LNHDA, CDR2 SQIVND (reference sequence). After removal of 3 bases from V and 2 bases from J, the junction contained 2 bases not matched to a gene. The CDR3 DNA sequence: TGTGCCAGTAGTATGGGGACAGTCACAGATACGCAGTATTTT. It translates to CASSMGTVTDTQYF.

The V call is TRBV9, the J call TRBJ2-3; TRBD1 matches 8 bases. V was clipped by 2 bases and J by 1 base; unmatched bases: 12. The CDR3 spans 18 residues. The V gene's germline CDR1 is SGDLS and CDR2 YYNGEE. CDR3 in amino acids: CASSVGQGTLQGTDTQYF. CDR3 DNA sequence: TGTGCCAGCAGCGTCGGACAGGGAACCTTGCAGGGCACAGATACGCAGTATTTT.

The genes are TRBV7-2 and TRBJ2-5, with D tentatively TRBD1 (6 bases). The length of the CDR3 is 15 residues. Per germline, CDR1 SGHTA and CDR2 FQGNSA. The germline V and J ends were trimmed by 2 bases and 5 bases, with 15 bases remaining between them. The CDR3 DNA sequence: TGTGCCAGCAGCTTATGGGCAGGGGCCTTGGAGACCCAGTACTTC. It encodes CASSLWAGALETQYF.

V and J are TRBV3-1 (or the pseudogene TRBV3-2) and TRBJ2-3, with D hard to call. This CDR3 contains 11 residues. V was cut by 0 bases and J by 8 bases, with 3 bases left in between. CDR1 and CDR2 from the germline V gene are LGHDT and YNNKEL (reference sequence). The CDR3 bases are TGTGCCAGCAGCCAAGATCGTACGCAGTATTTT. Amino acids: CASSQDRTQYF.

The gene calls are TRBV15 and TRBJ2-7; D not certain. There are 12 residues in the CDR3. The germline V gene has CDR1 LNHNV and CDR2 YYDKDF (reference sequence). The V and J ends lost 0 bases and 7 bases respectively, with 7 bases between them. CDR3 bases: TGTGCCACCAGCAGAGATCGGGTTGAGCAGTACTTC. The encoded protein is CATSRDRVEQYF.

The rearrangement links TRBV5-1 to TRBJ2-7, with TRBD1 identical over 7 bases. Germline V lookup: CDR1 SGHRS, CDR2 YFSETQ. This CDR3 is built from 18 residues. The V segment lost 2 bases and the J segment 2 bases; nucleotides outside the gene matches: 16. CDR3 coding DNA: TGCGCCAGCAGCTTACTTTTGCCCGTACCGGGACAGCCCTACGAGCAGTACTTC. It encodes CASSLLLPVPGQPYEQYF.

This clone has more than one count but fewer than ten. The V and J genes are TRBV7-2 and TRBJ1-1, with 10 bases matching TRBD1. Per germline, CDR1 SGHTA and CDR2 FQGNSA. The CDR3 is made up of 15 amino acids. With 3 bases clipped from V and 5 bases from J, the junction kept 6 bases outside the gene matches. CDR3 region: CASSFKTGGVTEAFF. DNA for the CDR3: TGTGCCAGCAGCTTCAAGACAGGGGGCGTTACTGAAGCTTTCTTT.